This TCR beta chain was profiled in a study of blood T cell repertoires in COVID-19 (TCRdb year 2020). As for the study more broadly: The collaborator samples originated in the United States, Italy and Spain and spanned the acute and convalescent phases of COVID-19. The prospective study material was composed of cDNA or gDNA derived from T cells, B-cell-depleted T cells, or PBMCs. Subjects who had been exposed to COVID-19, were actively infected with it, or had recovered from it provided the deeply sampled blood TCRbeta repertoires that made up the dataset. The repertoires were released in a freely available public database intended as a resource for research on the immune response to SARS-CoV-2. The samples were drawn from the first 160 participants of the ongoing ImmuneRACE study and from 1,254 subjects provided by 6 global collaborators. Nearly every sample came with metadata listing a de-identified subject ID, COVID-19 status, age in years and sex. HLA class I and class II types, where available, came from metadata supplied by the sample provider rather than from assay-based typing.

The immunoSEQ Assay, a bias-controlled multiplex PCR, was used to amplify TCRbeta CDR3 regions from genomic DNA. In the original analysis: Nucleated cell counts per sample were estimated from amplification of reference gene primers within the assay. Sequence reads were collapsed and filtered to measure the absolute abundance of every unique TCRbeta CDR3 rearrangement. For each sample, productive Simpson clonality was calculated by taking the square root of Simpson's diversity index across productive rearrangements. What TCRdb holds here is the immuneACCESS table cut down to in-frame rearrangements. Part of the clones is not present; checked against another copy, under half of the missing clones reflect an unresolved V gene, and the others are unexplained. That table gives V, J and clone size, and the DNA gave D and trimming. The table for this sample lists some 87,000 clones; approximately 78% of them were counted only once. In total, the top ten clones hold approximately 13% of the sample.

The collaborating institutions used their own protocols to collect whole blood in K2EDTA tubes. For TCRbeta analysis, collaborators shipped samples as frozen whole blood, isolated PBMCs, or DNA extracted from either of those sample types. To note about this clone: It has no known antigen specificity. Base quality data are lacking; no much larger clone is found one base away.

The research as a whole found: How much clinical and demographic metadata was included differed by source and by participant, and the metadata was provided uncurated.

Sequencing was done on a sample of peripheral blood. The clonotype comes from a human donor in a cohort sampled during active COVID-19.

The DNA reads as follows: TGTGCCAGCAGCCAGGGACATGGGGGAAACACCATATATTTT. Its amino acids are CASSQGHGGNTIYF. The chain is encoded by TRBV3-1 (or the pseudogene TRBV3-2) joined to TRBJ1-3; a tentative D call is TRBD1 (6 bases match). The CDR3 starts with the cysteine, ends with the phenylalanine, and has 14 residues. Only CDR3 DNA is held: 42 bases, read in frame from base 1. The germline V gene (reference sequence) yields LGHDT for CDR1 and YNNKEL for CDR2. Cut back by 3 bases and 4 bases, the V and J ends lie 10 bases apart.